A single T cell receptor (beta chain) is shown here with its context. Authors' processing steps: Amplification from reference gene primers served as the basis for estimated nucleated cell counts. Clones were read by immunoSEQ multiplex PCR, and TCRdb kept only the in-frame ones, dropping some. That table furnishes V, J and clone size, whereas the DNA furnished D and trimming. The table has about 87,000 clones, approximately 83% seen once. The data are from a study of blood T cell repertoires in COVID-19. Background on the study: Sources were T cells, B-cell-depleted T cells, or PBMCs; the material itself was cDNA or gDNA.

The source is a woman between 70 and 85 years old with acute or convalescent COVID-19. Sequenced material: peripheral blood.

CDR3 residues: CSVASGTEKQYF. The CDR3 DNA is TGCAGCGTCGCATCCGGGACAGAAAAGCAGTACTTC. J is TRBJ2-7 and V is TRBV29-1, with 7 bases lining up with TRBD1. The V gene's germline CDR1 is SQVTM and CDR2 ANQGSEA. This CDR3 has 12 amino acids. The trim removed 6 bases at V and 8 bases at J, leaving 10 bases unmatched.